This TCR beta chain was recorded in a study of T cell repertoires in breast cancer (dated by TCRdb to the mid-2010s). Describing the broader study: Samples profiled in the study came from tumors, lymph nodes and peripheral blood lymphocytes of breast cancer patients, along with peripheral blood from healthy control donors. Because breast cancer has a low mutational burden and common mutations are rare, the study reasoned that TCRs shared between breast cancer patients would target shared antigens. The majority of the approximately 23 patient tumors analyzed for shared TCRs were ER+/PR+. Blood samples were separated by Ficoll, whereas tumor-free lymph nodes were processed without any enzymatic digestion. The controls were nine healthy donors whose age range was similar to that of the patients. Tumors and tumor-involved lymph nodes were minced and digested with Liberase and DNase, then filtered through 70-um and 40-um filters. On average, sequencing produced about 500,000 sequences per sample and roughly 10 reads per input cell. The paper's findings and limits, for the study overall: Possible tumor specificity was suggested for approximately 20 TCR pairs that were shared across seven or more patient tumors yet rarely found in control blood. Discarding singleton TCRs and sampling only part of each tumor may have missed genuine antitumor clones. Shared TCRs were encoded by various nucleotide sequences, which suggests selection and expansion based on antigen. TRBV7 predominated among the shared TCRs, which could possibly reflect tumor recognition or a mispriming bias from eight TRBV7 primers. Emulsion RT-PCR was considered qualitative rather than quantitative, since transcript abundance and primer differences skewed clone recovery. Tumor-involved sentinel lymph nodes shared about fourfold more TCRs with matched tumor repertoires than tumor-free nodes (roughly 8% versus 2%).

To analyze paired alpha-beta TCRs of CD8+ T cells, the study used an expanded emulsion RT-PCR method with primers covering all TCR V genes. CD8+ T cells were isolated with a CD8 positive selection kit and incubated overnight in roughly 9.6 IU/mL IL-2 before emulsion RT-PCR. The V end gives up 1 base and the J end 2 bases, leaving 5 bases in the junction not matched to a gene. CDR1 and CDR2 are drawn from the germline V gene: SGHTA, FQGNSA. Counted from cysteine to phenylalanine, this CDR3 has 16 amino acids. Just the 48-base CDR3 DNA is kept, in frame starting at base 1. Concerning this clonotype: What antigen it recognizes has not been identified. Base quality data are lacking; no much larger clone is found one base away.

The library came from emulsion pairing. Unpaired genes were suppressed by a second nested PCR with blocking oligos, after which a third nested PCR added Illumina adaptors and barcodes. Each master mix for emulsion RT-PCR held roughly 5,000-260,000 T cells along with C-region, Stepout and V-region primers. The Micellula Emulsion and Purification Kit was used to make the emulsions, and Qiagen OneStep RT-PCR reagents were used for RT-PCR. Pooled libraries were sequenced on an Illumina MiSeq with paired-end 2 x 250 reads. For the original study's pipeline: Read pairs were joined in Galaxy and clipped at the engineered overlap into separate alpha and beta files; unclipped reads were discarded. To assign alpha-beta pairs, the researchers used CompleteTCR, a MiTCR-based pipeline that relies on an R script to link chains sharing read cluster identifiers. TCR sequences that were observed only once, representing about 1-3%, were removed as potential sequencing errors. TCRdb's own reprocessing of the public reads used fastp at Q25 and MiXCR and kept productive beta chains. Here each entry gathers all rows of one CDR3 protein and keeps the most common genes and DNA. TCRdb's processing, not the authors', yielded these V and J calls. This sample lists around 43,000 distinct CDR3 sequences; around 45% were detected once. The biggest ten clones account for around three fifths of the sample.

The sequence was obtained from a pool of human donors with breast cancer or a healthy control (not recorded which). The chain uses TRBV7-2 and TRBJ2-7, with 10 junctional bases fitting TRBD2. The sample taken for sequencing was CD8+ T cells. The nucleotide sequence is given as TGTGCCAGCAGCTTAGATTTGCTAGCGGGGGCCTACGAGCAGTACTTC. This translates into CASSLDLLAGAYEQYF.